This T cell receptor beta chain emerged from a study of identical twins. This clonotype was picked up many times. What it recognizes is unknown. V was pared by 3 bases and J by 2 bases, with 14 bases of the junction left unmatched. The CDR3 loop spans 18 amino acids. The germline V gene encodes CDR1 MGHDK and CDR2 SYGVNS. Overall study results and limits: Twins shared beta out-of-frame sequences in excess, but this excess was weaker.

A universal primer site was created by template switching, with the cDNA bearing unique molecular identifiers. TCRdb re-called the 5' RACE reads with MiXCR, one entry per CDR3 protein. The sample records approximately 210,000 distinct CDR3 sequences, 5.5% to 7.5% being singletons. These sequences were also reported in another study, on T cells expressing NK-cell markers. That work states: There were seven HCMV-seropositive donors and one seronegative donor among the eight sequenced. Top CD8+ clonotypes included the dominant CD3+CD56+NKG2C+ clonotypes in a handful of donors.

Specimen: CD8+ T cells sorted from blood. The clonotype comes from a woman aged 18-29 years in good health. This chain links TRBV25-1 with TRBJ2-3; TRBD2 matches at 7 bases. CDR3 region: CASSDLGASGDLTDTQYF. The CDR3 DNA is TGTGCCAGCAGTGATCTCGGGGCTAGCGGCGACCTCACAGATACGCAGTATTTT.